Below, one T cell receptor beta chain is given with its context. Its target is unknown. V shed 3 bases, J shed 1 base, and the junction held 12 bases outside the gene matches. Germline lookup yields CDR1 SGHRS and CDR2 YFSETQ. The CDR3 contains 18 residues. The data stem from a study of cytomegalovirus exposure and HLA in healthy donors. General study findings and limits: There were several of the most significant clusters that appeared linked to common viral pathogens in a later analysis.

The PCR contained 60 Vbeta and 13 Jbeta primers. Generated by immunoSEQ multiplex PCR, the TCRdb table keeps only in-frame clones and is missing some. Counted here are 150,000 to 200,000 clones, around 80% occurring once; the ten biggest clones make up about 2%. The chain uses TRBV5-1 and TRBJ2-3, with 9 bases lining up with TRBD2. The sample comprised PBMCs. The clonotype originates from a woman under 30 in good health and CMV-seropositive. The CDR3 loop is CASSWTPTSGVGTDTQYF. In DNA, the CDR3 is TGCGCCAGCAGCTGGACCCCGACTAGCGGTGTGGGCACAGATACGCAGTATTTT.